This TCR beta chain was sequenced for a study of blood T cell repertoires in COVID-19. Study information: Sites across the United States, Italy and Spain contributed samples from acute and convalescent COVID-19.

Trimming pared 0 bases from V and 2 bases from J, leaving 11 bases between. Per germline, CDR1 SGHAT and CDR2 FQNNGV. The CDR3 consists of 17 residues. TCRdb's copy holds only in-frame clones and misses some; the assay was immunoSEQ multiplex PCR. This sample has tens of thousands of clones; about 70% occur once, and the top ten carry 18%. This TCR came from a woman in her forties or fifties with active or convalescent COVID-19. Specimen: peripheral blood. This chain joins TRBV11-2 and TRBJ2-6, with D tentatively TRBD2 (6 bases). The DNA of the CDR3 is TGTGCCAGCAGCTTAGATCATGGAGGGGCTGGGGCCAACGTCCTGACTTTC. It codes for CASSLDHGGAGANVLTF.